One and the same sample provided the 7 T cell receptor beta chains below, sequenced in a study of blood T cell repertoires in COVID-19. The data were produced by immunoSEQ multiplex PCR, yet TCRdb's version contains in-frame clones alone and is incomplete. This sample has around 250,000 clones, with approximately 85% found just once. Sequencing was carried out using PBMCs or T cells enriched from blood (not recorded which). These TCRs come from a woman in her forties or fifties who had recovered from COVID-19.

V gene TRBV3-1 (or the pseudogene TRBV3-2) combines with J gene TRBJ1-2, with 9 bases identical to TRBD1. V was clipped by 3 bases and J by 6 bases; unmatched bases: 8. This CDR3 region has 15 residues. Germline CDR1 LGHDT, CDR2 YNNKEL (reference sequence). The CDR3, as DNA: TGTGCCAGCAGCCAGGGACAGGGCGAGAGAAATGGCTACACCTTC. Translated, it gives CASSQGQGERNGYTF.

The chain couples TRBV6-5 to TRBJ1-2, with D hard to call. The CDR3 sequence is 15 residues long. Between the trimmed V and J ends, which lost 5 bases and 1 base, there was a span of 14 bases. Per the germline V gene, CDR1 is MNHEY and CDR2 is SVGAGI. The CDR3 is CASSQQWGGNYGYTF. Here the CDR3 DNA reads TGTGCCAGCAGTCAGCAGTGGGGAGGTAACTATGGCTACACCTTC.

This sequence joins TRBV4-1 and TRBJ1-1; perhaps TRBD1 as D (5 bases). Trimming shortened V by 3 bases and J by 0 bases, and 14 bases separated the two germline ends. Germline-derived CDR1 and CDR2 are MGHRA and YSYEKL. The CDR3 spans 16 residues. CDR3 protein: CASSQWFGGMNTEAFF. CDR3 sequence (DNA): TGCGCCAGCAGCCAGTGGTTCGGGGGGATGAACACTGAAGCTTTCTTT.

Of note for this clone: This specimen includes other DNA sequences encoding the same CDR3. The V and J genes are TRBV5-6 and TRBJ2-3; 8 bases are shared with TRBD1. J gave up 4 bases and V 3 bases, and 4 bases lay outside the gene matches. Germline V gene data show CDR1 as SGHDT and CDR2 as YYEEEE. The CDR3 is made up of 14 amino acids. In DNA form, the CDR3 reads TGTGCCAGCAGCTCCGACAGGGGCCCAGATACGCAGTATTTT. It encodes CASSSDRGPDTQYF.

This clone was recorded once. The V gene is TRBV6-5, the J gene TRBJ2-1; 7 bases map to TRBD2. The V gene's germline CDR1 is MNHEY and CDR2 SVGAGI. Losses at the gene ends were 4 bases for V and 7 bases for J; bases not matched to a gene: 7. CDR3 length: 14 amino acids. In DNA form, the CDR3 reads TGTGCCAGCAGTTTAAGCGGGGAGACGAATGAGCAGTTCTTC. Translating gives CASSLSGETNEQFF.

The chain uses TRBV7-9 and TRBJ1-1; D might be TRBD1 (6 bases). Germline CDR1 reads SEHNR; CDR2 reads FQNEAQ (reference sequence). The CDR3 loop spans 13 amino acids. Trimming shortened V by 6 bases and J by 2 bases, and 10 bases separated the two germline ends. The CDR3 region is CASRLQGNTEAFF. The CDR3 region has the DNA TGTGCCAGCAGATTACAGGGAAACACTGAAGCTTTCTTT.

The genes are TRBV10-3 and TRBJ1-2; 8 nucleotides match TRBD1. This CDR3 contains 13 residues. With 11 bases clipped from V and 3 bases from J, the junction kept 8 bases outside the gene matches. CDR1 is ENHRY, CDR2 SYGVKD, per germline. DNA for the CDR3: TGTGCCTCGGGGGCAGGGGGCGACTATGGCTACACCTTC. As protein: CASGAGGDYGYTF.